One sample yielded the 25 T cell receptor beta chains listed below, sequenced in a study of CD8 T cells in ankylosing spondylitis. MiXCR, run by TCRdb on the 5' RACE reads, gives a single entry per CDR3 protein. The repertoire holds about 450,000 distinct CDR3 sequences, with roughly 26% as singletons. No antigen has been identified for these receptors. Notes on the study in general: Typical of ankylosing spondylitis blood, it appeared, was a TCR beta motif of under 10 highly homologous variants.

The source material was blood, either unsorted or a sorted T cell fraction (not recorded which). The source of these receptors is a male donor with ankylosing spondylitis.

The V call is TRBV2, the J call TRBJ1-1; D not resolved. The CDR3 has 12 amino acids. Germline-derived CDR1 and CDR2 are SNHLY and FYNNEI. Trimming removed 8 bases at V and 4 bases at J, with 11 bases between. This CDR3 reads CASVIRSTEAFF. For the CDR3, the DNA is TGTGCCAGCGTGATCAGAAGCACTGAAGCTTTCTTT.

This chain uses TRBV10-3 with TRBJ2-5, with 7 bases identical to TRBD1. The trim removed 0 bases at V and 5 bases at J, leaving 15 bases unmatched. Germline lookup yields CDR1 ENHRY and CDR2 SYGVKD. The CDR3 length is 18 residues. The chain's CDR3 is CAISESRNRGFRSETQYF. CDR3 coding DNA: TGTGCCATCAGTGAGTCTCGGAACAGGGGTTTTCGGTCGGAGACCCAGTACTTC.

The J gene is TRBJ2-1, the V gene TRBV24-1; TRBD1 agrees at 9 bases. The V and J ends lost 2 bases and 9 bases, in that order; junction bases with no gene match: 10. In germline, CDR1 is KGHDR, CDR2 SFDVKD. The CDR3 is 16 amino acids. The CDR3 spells CATSDYGTGQDSEQFF. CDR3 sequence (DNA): TGTGCCACCAGTGATTACGGGACAGGGCAGGACAGTGAGCAGTTCTTC.

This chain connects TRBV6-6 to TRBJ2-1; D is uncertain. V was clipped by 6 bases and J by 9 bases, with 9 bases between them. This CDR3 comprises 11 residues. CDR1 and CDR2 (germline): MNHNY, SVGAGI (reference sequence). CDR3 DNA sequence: TGTGCCAGCAGCCAATATAGTGAGCAGTTCTTC. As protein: CASSQYSEQFF.

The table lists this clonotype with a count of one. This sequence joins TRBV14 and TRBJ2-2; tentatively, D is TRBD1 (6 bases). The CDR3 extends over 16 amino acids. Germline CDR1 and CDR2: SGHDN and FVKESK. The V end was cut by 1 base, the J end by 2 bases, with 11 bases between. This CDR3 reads CASSQGVGANTGELFF. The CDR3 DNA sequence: TGTGCCAGCAGCCAAGGCGTGGGGGCCAACACCGGGGAGCTGTTTTTT.

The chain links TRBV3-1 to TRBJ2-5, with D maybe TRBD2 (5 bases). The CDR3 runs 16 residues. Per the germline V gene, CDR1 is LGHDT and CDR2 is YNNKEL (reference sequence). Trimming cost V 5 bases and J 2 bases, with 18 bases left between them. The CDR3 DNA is TGTGCCAGCAGCTCACCTTGGAAGGGAGCTCAAGAGACCCAGTACTTC. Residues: CASSSPWKGAQETQYF.

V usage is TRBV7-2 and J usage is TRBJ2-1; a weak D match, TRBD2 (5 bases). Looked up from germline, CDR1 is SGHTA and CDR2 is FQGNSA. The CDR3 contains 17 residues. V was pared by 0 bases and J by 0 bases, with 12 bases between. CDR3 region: CASSLARVSSSYNEQFF. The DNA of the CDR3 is TGTGCCAGCAGCTTAGCGCGGGTTTCTAGCTCCTACAATGAGCAGTTCTTC.

For the CDR3, the DNA is TGTGCCAGCAGCGTAACCTCGGCGGGAGCTAGCCAAGAGACCCAGTACTTC. Translated: CASSVTSAGASQETQYF. The chain has TRBV5-6 and TRBJ2-5; 7 bases match TRBD2. V gave up 4 bases and J gave up 1 base; unmatched junction bases: 13. The germline CDR1 and CDR2 sequences are SGHDT and YYEEEE. This CDR3 has 17 amino acids.

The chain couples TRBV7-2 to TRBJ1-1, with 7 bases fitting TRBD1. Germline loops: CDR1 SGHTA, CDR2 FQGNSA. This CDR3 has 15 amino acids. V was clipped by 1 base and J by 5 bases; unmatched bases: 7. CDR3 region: CASSLGLGGQTEAFF. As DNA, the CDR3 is TGTGCCAGCAGCTTAGGATTAGGGGGCCAGACTGAAGCTTTCTTT.

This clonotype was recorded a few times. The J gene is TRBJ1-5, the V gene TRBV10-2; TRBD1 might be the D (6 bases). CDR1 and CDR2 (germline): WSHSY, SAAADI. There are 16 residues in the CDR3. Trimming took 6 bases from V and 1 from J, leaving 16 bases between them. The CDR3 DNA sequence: TGCGCCAGCAGAACAGGGTCGGGAGTGAGCAATCAGCCCCAGCATTTT. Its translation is CASRTGSGVSNQPQHF.

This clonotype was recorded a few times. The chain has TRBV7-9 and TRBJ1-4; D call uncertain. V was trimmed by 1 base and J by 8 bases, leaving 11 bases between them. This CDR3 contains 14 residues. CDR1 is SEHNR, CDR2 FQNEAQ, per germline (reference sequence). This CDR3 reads CASSLGQDGEKLFF. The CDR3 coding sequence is TGTGCCAGCAGCTTAGGGCAGGATGGGGAAAAACTGTTTTTT.

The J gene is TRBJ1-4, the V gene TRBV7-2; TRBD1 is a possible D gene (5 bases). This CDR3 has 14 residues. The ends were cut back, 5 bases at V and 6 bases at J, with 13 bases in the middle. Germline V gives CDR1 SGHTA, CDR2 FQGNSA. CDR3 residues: CASSAAGGDEKLFF. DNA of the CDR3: TGTGCCAGCAGCGCGGCGGGGGGAGATGAAAAACTGTTTTTT.

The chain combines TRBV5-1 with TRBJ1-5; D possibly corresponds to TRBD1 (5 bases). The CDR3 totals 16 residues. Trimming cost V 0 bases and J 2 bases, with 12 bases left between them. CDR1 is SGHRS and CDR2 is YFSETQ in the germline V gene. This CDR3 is CASSLDLLGGNQPQHF. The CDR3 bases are TGCGCCAGCAGCTTGGATTTATTAGGGGGCAATCAGCCCCAGCATTTT.

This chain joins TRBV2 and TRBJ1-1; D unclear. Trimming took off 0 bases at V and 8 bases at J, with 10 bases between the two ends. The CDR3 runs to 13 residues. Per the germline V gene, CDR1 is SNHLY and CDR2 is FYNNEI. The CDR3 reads CASSEAPQSEAFF. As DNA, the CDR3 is TGTGCCAGCAGTGAAGCCCCGCAGTCCGAAGCTTTCTTT. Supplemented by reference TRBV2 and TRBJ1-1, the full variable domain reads EPEVTQTPSHQVTQMGQEVILRCVPISNHLYFYWYRQILGQKVEFLVSFYNNEISEKSEIFDDQFSVERPDGSNFTLKIRSTKLEDSAMYFCASSEAPQSEAFFGQGTRLTVV.

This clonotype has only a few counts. CDR3 nucleotides: TGTGCCAGCAGTTCCTATAGCGGGAGGACTTATAAAGAGACCCAGTACTTC. Residues: CASSSYSGRTYKETQYF. The rearrangement joins TRBV6-5 to TRBJ2-5, with 10 bases lining up with TRBD2. Germline CDR1 and CDR2: MNHEY and SVGAGI. This CDR3 has 17 amino acids. Trimming removed 4 bases from V and 3 bases from J; junction bases left unmatched: 11.

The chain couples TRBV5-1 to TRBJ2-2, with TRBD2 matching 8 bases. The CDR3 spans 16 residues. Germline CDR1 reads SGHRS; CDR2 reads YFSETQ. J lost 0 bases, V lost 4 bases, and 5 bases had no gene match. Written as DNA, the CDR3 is TGCGCCAGCAGCGGAACTAGCGGAGCGAACACCGGGGAGCTGTTTTTT. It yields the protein CASSGTSGANTGELFF.

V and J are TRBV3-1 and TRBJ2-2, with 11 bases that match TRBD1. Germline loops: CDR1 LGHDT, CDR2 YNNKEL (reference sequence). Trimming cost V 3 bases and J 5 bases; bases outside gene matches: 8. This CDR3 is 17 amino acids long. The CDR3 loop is CASSHRTGTGGTGELFF. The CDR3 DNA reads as TGTGCCAGCAGCCACCGAACCGGGACAGGGGGGACCGGGGAGCTGTTTTTT.

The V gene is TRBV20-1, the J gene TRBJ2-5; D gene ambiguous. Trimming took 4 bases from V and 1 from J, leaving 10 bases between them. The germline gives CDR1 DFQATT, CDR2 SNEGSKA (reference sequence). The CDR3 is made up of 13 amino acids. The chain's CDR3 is CSATAQPQETQYF. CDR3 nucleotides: TGCAGTGCTACAGCCCAACCCCAAGAGACCCAGTACTTC.

The CDR3 DNA sequence: TGTGCCAGCAGCTTGGGGTTGTTGGACTACAATGAGCAGTTCTTC. This translates into CASSLGLLDYNEQFF. V gene TRBV5-6 combines with J gene TRBJ2-1; D ambiguous. This CDR3 has 15 amino acids. Germline CDR1 is SGHDT and CDR2 is YYEEEE. V was shortened by 0 bases and J by 3 bases, with 10 bases between the two germline ends.

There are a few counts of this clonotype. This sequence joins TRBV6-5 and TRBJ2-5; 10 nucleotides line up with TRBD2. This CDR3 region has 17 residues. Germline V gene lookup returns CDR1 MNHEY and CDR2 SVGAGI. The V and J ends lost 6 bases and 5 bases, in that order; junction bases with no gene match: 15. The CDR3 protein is CASSYGTSASLGETQYF. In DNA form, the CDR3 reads TGTGCCAGCAGCTATGGGACTAGCGCGAGCCTGGGGGAGACCCAGTACTTC.

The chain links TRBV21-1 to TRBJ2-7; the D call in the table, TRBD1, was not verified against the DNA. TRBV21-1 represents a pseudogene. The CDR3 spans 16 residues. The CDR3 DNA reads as TGTGCCAGCAGCAAGGGTTTGGGACAGACCCTTTACGAGCAGTACGTC. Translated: CASSKGLGQTLYEQYV.

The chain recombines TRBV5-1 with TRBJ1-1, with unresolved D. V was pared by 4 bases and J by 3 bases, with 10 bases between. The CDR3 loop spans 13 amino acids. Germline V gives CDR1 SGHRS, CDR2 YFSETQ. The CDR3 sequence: CASSEDMYTEAFF. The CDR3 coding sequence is TGCGCCAGCAGCGAGGATATGTACACTGAAGCTTTCTTT.

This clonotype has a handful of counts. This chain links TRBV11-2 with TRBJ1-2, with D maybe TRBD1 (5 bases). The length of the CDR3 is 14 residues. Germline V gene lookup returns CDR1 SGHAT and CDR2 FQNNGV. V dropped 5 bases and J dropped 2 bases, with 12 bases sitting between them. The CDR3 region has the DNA TGTGCCAGCAGCGTTTGGGGGGACAACTATGGCTACACCTTC. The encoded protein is CASSVWGDNYGYTF.

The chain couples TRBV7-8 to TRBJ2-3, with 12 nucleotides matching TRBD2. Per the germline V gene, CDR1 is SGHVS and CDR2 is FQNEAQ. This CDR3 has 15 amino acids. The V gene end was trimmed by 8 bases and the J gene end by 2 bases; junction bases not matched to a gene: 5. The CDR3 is CASRRTSGITDTQYF. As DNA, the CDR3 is TGTGCCAGCCGACGGACTAGCGGGATCACAGATACGCAGTATTTT. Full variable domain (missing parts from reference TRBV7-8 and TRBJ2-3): GAGVSQSPRYKVAKRGQDVALRCDPISGHVSLFWYQQALGQGPEFLTYFQNEAQLDKSGLPSDRFFAERPEGSVSTLKIQRTQQEDSAVYLCASRRTSGITDTQYFGPGTRLTVL.

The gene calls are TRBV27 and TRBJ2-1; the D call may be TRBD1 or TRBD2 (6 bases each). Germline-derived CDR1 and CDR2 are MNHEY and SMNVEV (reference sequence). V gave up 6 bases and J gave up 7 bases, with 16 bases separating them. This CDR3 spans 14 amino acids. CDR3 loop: CASSQRGGGNEQFF. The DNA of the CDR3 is TGTGCCAGCAGCCAACGCGGAGGGGGAAATGAGCAGTTCTTC.